This T cell receptor beta chain was observed in a study of cytomegalovirus exposure and HLA in healthy donors. V lost 6 bases to trimming and J lost 7 bases, with 12 bases between them. The CDR3 is made up of 12 amino acids. Germline V lookup: CDR1 MDHEN, CDR2 SYDVKM. Sequencing used immunoSEQ multiplex PCR; TCRdb keeps in-frame clones, though not all of them. Of tens of thousands of clones in the sample, 93% are singletons; the top ten hold approximately 4%. The rearrangement joins TRBV28 to TRBJ1-1; a weak D match, TRBD1 (5 bases). The sequencing sample was made of PBMCs. The TCR sequence derives from a woman in her 30s in good health and CMV-seronegative. The CDR3 spells CASRPTVGEAFF. The CDR3 nucleotides read TGTGCCAGCAGGCCGACAGTCGGTGAAGCTTTCTTT.